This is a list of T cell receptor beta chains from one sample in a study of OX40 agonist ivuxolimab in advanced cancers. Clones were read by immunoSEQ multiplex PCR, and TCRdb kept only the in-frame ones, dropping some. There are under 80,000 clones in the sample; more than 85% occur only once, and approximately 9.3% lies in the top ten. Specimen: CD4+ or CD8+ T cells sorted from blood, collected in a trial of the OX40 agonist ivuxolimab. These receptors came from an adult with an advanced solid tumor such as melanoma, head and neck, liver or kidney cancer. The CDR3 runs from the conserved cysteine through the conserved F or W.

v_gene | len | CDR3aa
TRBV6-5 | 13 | CASRSQGADGYTF
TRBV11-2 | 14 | CASSHGQGAYGYTF
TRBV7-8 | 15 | CASSWGQSSNQPQHF
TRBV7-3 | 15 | CASSLPGGGTGELFF
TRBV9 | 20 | CASSARPRHKPGDPHYGYTF
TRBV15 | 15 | CATSITGGGTYEQYF
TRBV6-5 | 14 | CASGRTGIIAEAFF
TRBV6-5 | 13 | CASSTGPYNEQFF
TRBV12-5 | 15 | CASGWGQGANQPQHF
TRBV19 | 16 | CASSLRTGKIDTEAFF
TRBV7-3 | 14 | CASSLGGPNSPLHF
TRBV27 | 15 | CASSLSPTGFGELFF
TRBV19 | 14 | CASSIGQSSYEQYF
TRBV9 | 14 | CASTGSGGHNEQFF
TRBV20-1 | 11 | CSGRNSVEAFF
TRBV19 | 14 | CASSITPERYEQYF
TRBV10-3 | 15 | CAIRELAGLTGELFF
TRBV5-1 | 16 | CASSAPGGVSTDTQYF
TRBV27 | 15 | CASSLSGVRGYEQYF
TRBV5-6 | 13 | CASSLPGPLEAFF
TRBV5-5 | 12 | CASSSQGYEQYF
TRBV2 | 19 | CASSPAAGADYFSGNTIYF
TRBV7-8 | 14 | CASSTQDRGTEAFF
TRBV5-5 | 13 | CASRSLGTGELFF
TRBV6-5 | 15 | CASRNRDRDSYGYTF
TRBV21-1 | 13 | CASRPGQGGEQYF
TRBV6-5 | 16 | CASSYSKGEGENIQYF
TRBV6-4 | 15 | CASSRLAGAYNEQFF
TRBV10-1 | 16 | CASSETSGGWKDTQYF
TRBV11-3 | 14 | CANGKGPTNEKLFF
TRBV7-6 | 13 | CASSSTLSYEQYF
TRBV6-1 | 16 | CASSEAEGGGNEKLFF
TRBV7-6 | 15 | CASSWSGGAEDTQYF
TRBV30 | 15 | CAWTGQAGLNTEAFF
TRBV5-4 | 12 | CASSWTESEAFF
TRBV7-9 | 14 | CASSLFGGGYEQYF
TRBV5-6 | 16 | CASSPPRTSFAGELFF
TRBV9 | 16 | CASSVLGAGPPYEQYF
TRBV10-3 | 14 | CAIRPRGQIEEQYF
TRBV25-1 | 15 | CASSGVKRGGETQYF
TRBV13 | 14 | CASSLGRNSYEQYF
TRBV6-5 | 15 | CASSPGTGEVETQYF
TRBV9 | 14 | CASSVGGPGSPLHF
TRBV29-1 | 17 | CSVEDLLLRGPNYGYTF
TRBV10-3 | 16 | CATVRLLSDGDTEAFF
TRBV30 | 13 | CAWREQFHTEAFF
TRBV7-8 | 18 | CASSLGPRLAGMEETQYF